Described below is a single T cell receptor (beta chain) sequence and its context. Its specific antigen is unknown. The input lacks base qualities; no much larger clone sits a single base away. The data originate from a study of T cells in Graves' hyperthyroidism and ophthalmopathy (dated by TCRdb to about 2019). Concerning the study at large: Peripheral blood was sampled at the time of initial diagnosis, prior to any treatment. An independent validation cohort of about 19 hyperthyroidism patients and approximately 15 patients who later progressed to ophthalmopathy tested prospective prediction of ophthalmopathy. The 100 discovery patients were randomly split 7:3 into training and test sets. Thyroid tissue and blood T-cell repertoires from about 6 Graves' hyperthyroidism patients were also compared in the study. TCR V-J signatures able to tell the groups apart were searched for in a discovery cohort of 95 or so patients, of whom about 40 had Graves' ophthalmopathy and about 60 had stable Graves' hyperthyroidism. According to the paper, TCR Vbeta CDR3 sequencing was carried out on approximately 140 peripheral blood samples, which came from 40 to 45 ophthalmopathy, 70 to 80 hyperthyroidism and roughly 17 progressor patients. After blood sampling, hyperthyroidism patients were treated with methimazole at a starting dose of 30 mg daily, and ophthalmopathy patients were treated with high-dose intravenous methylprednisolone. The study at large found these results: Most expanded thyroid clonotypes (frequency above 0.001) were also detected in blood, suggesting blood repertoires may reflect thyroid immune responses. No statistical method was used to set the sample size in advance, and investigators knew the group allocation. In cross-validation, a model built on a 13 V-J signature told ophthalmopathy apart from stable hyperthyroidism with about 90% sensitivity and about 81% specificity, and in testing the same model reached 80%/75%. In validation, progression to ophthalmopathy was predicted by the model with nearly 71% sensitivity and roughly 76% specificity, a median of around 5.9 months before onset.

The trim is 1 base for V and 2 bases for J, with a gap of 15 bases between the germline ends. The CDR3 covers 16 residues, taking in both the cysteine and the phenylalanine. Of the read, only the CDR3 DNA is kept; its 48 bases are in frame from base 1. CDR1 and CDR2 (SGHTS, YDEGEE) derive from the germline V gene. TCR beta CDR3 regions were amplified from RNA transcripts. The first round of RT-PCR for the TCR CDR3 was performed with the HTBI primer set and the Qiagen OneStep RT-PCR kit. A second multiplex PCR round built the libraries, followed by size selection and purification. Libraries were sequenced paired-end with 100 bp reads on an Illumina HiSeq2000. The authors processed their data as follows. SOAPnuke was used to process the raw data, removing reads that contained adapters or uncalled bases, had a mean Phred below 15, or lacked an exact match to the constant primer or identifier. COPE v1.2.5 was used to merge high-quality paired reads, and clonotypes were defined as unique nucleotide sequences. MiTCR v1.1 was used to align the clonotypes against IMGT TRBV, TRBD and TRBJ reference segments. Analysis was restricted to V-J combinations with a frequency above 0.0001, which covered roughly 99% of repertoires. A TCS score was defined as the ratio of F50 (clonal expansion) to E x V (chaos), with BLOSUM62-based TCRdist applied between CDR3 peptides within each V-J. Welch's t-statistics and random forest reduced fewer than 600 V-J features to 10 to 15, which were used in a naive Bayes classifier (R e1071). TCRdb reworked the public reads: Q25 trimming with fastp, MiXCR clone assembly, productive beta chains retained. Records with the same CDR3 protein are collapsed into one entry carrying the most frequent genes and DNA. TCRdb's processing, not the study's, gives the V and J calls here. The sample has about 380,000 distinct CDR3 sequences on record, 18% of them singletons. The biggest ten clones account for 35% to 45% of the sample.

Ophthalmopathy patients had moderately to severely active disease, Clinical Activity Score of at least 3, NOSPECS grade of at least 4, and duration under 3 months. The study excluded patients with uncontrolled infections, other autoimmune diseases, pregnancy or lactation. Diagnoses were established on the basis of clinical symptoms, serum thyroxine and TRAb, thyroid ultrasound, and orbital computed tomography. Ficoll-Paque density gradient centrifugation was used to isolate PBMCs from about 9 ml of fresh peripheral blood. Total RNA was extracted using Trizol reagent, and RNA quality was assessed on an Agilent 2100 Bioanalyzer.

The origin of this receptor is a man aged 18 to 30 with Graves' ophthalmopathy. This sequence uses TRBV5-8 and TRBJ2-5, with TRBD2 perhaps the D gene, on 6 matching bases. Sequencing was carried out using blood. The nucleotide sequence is TGTGCCAGCAGCTTGAGAGCGGGCGGGGAGCAAGAGACCCAGTACTTC. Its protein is CASSLRAGGEQETQYF. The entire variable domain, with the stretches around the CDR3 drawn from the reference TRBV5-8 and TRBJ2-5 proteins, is EAGVTQSPTHLIKTRGQQATLRCSPISGHTSVYWYQQALGLGLQFLLWYDEGEERNRGNFPPRFSGRQFPNYSSELNVNALELEDSALYLCASSLRAGGEQETQYFGPGTRLLVL.